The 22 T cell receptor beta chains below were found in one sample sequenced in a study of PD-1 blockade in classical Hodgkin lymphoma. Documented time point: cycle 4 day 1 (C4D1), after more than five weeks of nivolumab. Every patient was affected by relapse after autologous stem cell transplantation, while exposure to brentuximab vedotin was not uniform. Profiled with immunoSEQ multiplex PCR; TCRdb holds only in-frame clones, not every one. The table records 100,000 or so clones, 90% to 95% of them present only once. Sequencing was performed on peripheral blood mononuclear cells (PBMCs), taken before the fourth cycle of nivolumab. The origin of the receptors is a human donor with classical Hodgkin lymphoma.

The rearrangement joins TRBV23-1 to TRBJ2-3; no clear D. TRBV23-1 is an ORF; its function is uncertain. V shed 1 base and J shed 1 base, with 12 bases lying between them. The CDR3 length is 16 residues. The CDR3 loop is CASSQCPRQCTDTQYF. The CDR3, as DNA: TGCGCCAGCAGTCAATGTCCCCGCCAGTGCACAGATACGCAGTATTTT.

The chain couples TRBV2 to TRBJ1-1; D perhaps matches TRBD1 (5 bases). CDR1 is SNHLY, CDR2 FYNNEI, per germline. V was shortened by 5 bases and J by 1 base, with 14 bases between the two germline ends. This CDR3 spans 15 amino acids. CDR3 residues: CASSWARARNTEAFF. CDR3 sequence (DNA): TGTGCCAGCAGTTGGGCCAGGGCTCGGAACACTGAAGCTTTCTTT.

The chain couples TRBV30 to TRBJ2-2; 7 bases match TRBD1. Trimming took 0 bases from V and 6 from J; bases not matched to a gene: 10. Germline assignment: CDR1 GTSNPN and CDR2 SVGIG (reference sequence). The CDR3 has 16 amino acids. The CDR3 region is CAWSVGRAGGPGELFF. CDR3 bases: TGTGCCTGGAGTGTAGGACGGGCAGGGGGTCCCGGGGAGCTGTTTTTT.

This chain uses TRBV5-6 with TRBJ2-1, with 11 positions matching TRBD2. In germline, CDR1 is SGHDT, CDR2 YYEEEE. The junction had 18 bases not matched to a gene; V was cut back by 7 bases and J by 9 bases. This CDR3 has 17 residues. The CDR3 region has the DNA TGTGCCAGCGGAGAGCTCCGTAGCGGGAGGGCCAGGGGTGAGCAGTTCTTC. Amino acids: CASGELRSGRARGEQFF.

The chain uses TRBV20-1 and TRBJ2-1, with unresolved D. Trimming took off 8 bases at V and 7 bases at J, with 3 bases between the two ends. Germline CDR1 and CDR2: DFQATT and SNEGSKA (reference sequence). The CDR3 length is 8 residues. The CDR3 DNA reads TGCAGTCCGAATGAGCAGTTCTTC. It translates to CSPNEQFF.

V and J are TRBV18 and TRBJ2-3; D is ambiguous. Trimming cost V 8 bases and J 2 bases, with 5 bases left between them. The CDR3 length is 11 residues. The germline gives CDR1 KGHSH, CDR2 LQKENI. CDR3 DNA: TGTGCCAGCCGCACCACAGATACGCAGTATTTT. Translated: CASRTTDTQYF.

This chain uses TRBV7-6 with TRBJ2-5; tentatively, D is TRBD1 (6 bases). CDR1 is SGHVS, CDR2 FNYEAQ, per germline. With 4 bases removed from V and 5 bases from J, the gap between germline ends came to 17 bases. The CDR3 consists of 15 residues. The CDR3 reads CASSSLNRAQETQYF. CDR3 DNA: TGTGCCAGCAGCTCCTTAAACAGGGCGCAGGAGACCCAGTACTTC.

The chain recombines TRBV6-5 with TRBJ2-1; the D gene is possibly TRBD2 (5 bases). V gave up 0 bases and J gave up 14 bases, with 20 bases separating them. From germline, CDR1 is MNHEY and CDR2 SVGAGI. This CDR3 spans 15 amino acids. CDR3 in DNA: TGTGCCAGCAGTTACTCGATGACGGGTGCGGGTAGAAAGTTCTTC. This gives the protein CASSYSMTGAGRKFF.

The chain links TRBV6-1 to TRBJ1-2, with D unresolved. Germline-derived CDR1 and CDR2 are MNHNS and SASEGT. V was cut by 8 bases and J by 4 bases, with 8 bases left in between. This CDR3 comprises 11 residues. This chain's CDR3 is CASGRVYGYTF. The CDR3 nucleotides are TGTGCCAGCGGACGGGTCTATGGCTACACCTTC.

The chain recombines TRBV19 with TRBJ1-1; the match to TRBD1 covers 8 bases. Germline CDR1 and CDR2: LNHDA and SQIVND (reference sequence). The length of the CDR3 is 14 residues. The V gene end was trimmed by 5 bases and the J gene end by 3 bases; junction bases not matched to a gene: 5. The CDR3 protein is CASSADRGDTEAFF. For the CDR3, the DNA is TGTGCCAGTAGTGCCGACAGGGGTGACACTGAAGCTTTCTTT.

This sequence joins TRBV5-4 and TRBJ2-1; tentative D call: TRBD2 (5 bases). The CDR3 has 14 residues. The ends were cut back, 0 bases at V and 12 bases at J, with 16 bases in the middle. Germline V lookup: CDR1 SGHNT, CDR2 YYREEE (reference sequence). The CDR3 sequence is CASSLDSQFAGQFF. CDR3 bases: TGTGCCAGCAGCTTGGATTCGCAATTTGCGGGGCAGTTCTTC. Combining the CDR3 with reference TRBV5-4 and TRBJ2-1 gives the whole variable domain ETGVTQSPTHLIKTRGQQVTLRCSSQSGHNTVSWYQQALGQGPQFIFQYYREEENGRGNFPPRFSGLQFPNYSSELNVNALELDDSALYLCASSLDSQFAGQFFGPGTRLTVL.

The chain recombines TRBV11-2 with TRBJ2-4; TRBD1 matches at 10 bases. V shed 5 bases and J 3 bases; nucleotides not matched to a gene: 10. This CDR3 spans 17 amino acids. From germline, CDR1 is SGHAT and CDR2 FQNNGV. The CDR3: CASSEPGQGIFKNIQYF. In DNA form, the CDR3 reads TGTGCCAGCAGCGAACCGGGACAGGGGATTTTCAAAAACATTCAGTACTTC.

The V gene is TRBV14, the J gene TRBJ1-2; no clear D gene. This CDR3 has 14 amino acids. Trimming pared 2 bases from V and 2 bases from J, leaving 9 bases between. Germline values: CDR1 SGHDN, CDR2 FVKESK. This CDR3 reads CASSQQFSNYGYTF. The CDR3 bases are TGTGCCAGCAGCCAACAATTCTCCAACTATGGCTACACCTTC.

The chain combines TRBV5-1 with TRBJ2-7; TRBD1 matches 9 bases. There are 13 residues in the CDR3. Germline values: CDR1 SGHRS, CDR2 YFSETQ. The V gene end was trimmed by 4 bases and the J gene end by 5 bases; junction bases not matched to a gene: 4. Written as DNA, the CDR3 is TGCGCCAGCAGCCGGGACAGGGTAGACGAGCAGTACTTC. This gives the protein CASSRDRVDEQYF. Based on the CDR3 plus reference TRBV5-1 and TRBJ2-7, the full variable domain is KAGVTQTPRYLIKTRGQQVTLSCSPISGHRSVSWYQQTPGQGLQFLFEYFSETQRNKGNFPGRFSGRQFSNSRSEMNVSTLELGDSALYLCASSRDRVDEQYFGPGTRLTVT.

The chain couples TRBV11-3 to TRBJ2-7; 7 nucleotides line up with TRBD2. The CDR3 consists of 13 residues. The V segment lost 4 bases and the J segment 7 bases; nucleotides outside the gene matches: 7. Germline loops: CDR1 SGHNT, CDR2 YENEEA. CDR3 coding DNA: TGTGCCAGCAGCTCCCATACAGCGGGGGAGCAGTACTTC. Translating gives CASSSHTAGEQYF.

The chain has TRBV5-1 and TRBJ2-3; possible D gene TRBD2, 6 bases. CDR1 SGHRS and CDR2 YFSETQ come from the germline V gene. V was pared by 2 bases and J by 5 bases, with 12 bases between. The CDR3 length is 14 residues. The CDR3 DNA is TGCGCCAGCAGCTTCGGTCTAGCGATAGATACGCAGTATTTT. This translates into CASSFGLAIDTQYF.

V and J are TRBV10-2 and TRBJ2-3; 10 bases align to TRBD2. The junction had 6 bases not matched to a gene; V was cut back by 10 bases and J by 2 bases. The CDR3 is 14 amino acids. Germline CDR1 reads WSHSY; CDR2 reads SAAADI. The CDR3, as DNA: TGCGCCATCTTTACTAGCGGGAACACAGATACGCAGTATTTT. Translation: CAIFTSGNTDTQYF.

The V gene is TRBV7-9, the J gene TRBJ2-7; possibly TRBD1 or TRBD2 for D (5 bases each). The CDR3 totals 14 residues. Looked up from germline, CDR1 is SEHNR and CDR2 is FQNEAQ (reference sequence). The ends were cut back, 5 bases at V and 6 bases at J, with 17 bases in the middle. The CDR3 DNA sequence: TGTGCCAGCAGCCCATCTCGGGGTCAGGGCGAGCAGTACTTC. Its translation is CASSPSRGQGEQYF.

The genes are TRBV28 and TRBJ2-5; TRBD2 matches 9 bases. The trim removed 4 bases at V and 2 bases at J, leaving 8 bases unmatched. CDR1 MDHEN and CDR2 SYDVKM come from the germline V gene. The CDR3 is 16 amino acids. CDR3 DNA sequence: TGTGCCAGCAGTTATGTAGCGGGAGAAGAGCAAGAGACCCAGTACTTC. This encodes CASSYVAGEEQETQYF.

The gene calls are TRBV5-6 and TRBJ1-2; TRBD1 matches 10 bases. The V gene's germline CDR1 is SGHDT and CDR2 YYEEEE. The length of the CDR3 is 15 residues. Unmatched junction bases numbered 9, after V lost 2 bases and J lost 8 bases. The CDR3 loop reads CASSFGRDRGLGYTF. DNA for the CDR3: TGTGCCAGCAGCTTCGGCCGGGACAGGGGACTCGGCTACACCTTC.

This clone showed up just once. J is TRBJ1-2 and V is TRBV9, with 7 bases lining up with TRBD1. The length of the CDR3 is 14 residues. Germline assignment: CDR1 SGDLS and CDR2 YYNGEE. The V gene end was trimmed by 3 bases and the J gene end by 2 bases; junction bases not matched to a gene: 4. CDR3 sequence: CASSARGQNYGYTF. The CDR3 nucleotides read TGTGCCAGCAGCGCGAGGGGGCAGAACTATGGCTACACCTTC.

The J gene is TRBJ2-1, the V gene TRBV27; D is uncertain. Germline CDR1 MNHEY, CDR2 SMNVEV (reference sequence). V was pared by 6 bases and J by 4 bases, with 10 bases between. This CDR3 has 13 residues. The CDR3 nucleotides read TGTGCCAGCAGCCTACGTAAATACAATGAGCAGTTCTTC. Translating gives CASSLRKYNEQFF.